Below are 7 T cell receptor beta chains sequenced from a single sample in a study of blood T cell repertoires in COVID-19. Only in-frame clones appear in the TCRdb table, and some are missing; sequencing was by immunoSEQ multiplex PCR. The sample holds 65,000 to 95,000 clones, about 80% seen once. Material for sequencing was peripheral blood. These receptors were taken from a man between 45 and 60 years old with active or convalescent COVID-19.

The chain couples TRBV10-3 to TRBJ1-1; a weak D match, TRBD1 (5 bases). V lost 3 bases to trimming and J lost 3 bases, with 11 bases between them. The CDR3 runs 14 residues. CDR1 and CDR2 from the germline V gene are ENHRY and SYGVKD. CDR3 nucleotide sequence: TGTGCCATCAGTGACGGGGGAAGGGACACTGAAGCTTTCTTT. Residues: CAISDGGRDTEAFF.

The V gene is TRBV5-8, the J gene TRBJ2-5; a possible D gene is TRBD2 (5 bases). This CDR3 has 15 residues. Looked up from germline, CDR1 is SGHTS and CDR2 is YDEGEE. The V end lost 0 bases, the J end lost 2 bases, and 11 bases lay between the germline ends. The chain's CDR3 is CASSLGSQRQETQYF. DNA for the CDR3: TGTGCCAGCAGCTTGGGCAGCCAGCGGCAAGAGACCCAGTACTTC.

The genes are TRBV19 and TRBJ1-2; D uncertain. Germline CDR1 LNHDA, CDR2 SQIVND (reference sequence). V was shortened by 6 bases and J by 4 bases, with 21 bases between the two germline ends. The CDR3 runs 16 residues. The CDR3 region has the DNA TGTGCCAGTAGCAACCAACCCAGACACGATTCCTATGGCTACACCTTC. Translation gives CASSNQPRHDSYGYTF.

The rearrangement uses TRBV11-2 and TRBJ1-4; tentative D call: TRBD1 (5 bases). The V and J ends lost 2 bases and 7 bases respectively, with 11 bases between them. The CDR3 loop spans 14 amino acids. Germline V gene sequence: CDR1 SGHAT, CDR2 FQNNGV. This chain's CDR3 is CASSLSGSGEKLFF. The CDR3 DNA is TGTGCCAGCAGCTTATCAGGGTCTGGTGAAAAACTGTTTTTT.

V usage is TRBV5-1 and J usage is TRBJ1-1; 8 bases align to TRBD1. The CDR3 spans 15 residues. With 8 bases clipped from V and 0 bases from J, the junction kept 9 bases outside the gene matches. Germline CDR1 and CDR2: SGHRS and YFSETQ. The CDR3 loop reads CARVSRGQVNTEAFF. The CDR3 bases are TGCGCCAGAGTATCCAGGGGGCAGGTGAACACTGAAGCTTTCTTT.

This clone occurred once. The chain joins TRBV7-9 to TRBJ1-1; D might be TRBD1 (6 bases). V was trimmed by 4 bases and J by 5 bases, leaving 20 bases between them. Germline CDR1 reads SEHNR; CDR2 reads FQNEAQ (reference sequence). The length of the CDR3 is 16 residues. CDR3 residues: CASSSTEGRGWTEAFF. The CDR3 DNA follows: TGTGCCAGCAGCTCCACAGAGGGCAGGGGATGGACTGAAGCTTTCTTT. Together with reference TRBV7-9 and TRBJ1-1, the CDR3 gives the full variable domain: DTGVSQNPRHKITKRGQNVTFRCDPISEHNRLYWYRQTLGQGPEFLTYFQNEAQLEKSRLLSDRFSAERPKGSFSTLEIQRTEQGDSAMYLCASSSTEGRGWTEAFFGQGTRLTVV.

The rearrangement links TRBV5-4 to TRBJ2-5; TRBD2 is a possible D gene (5 bases). With 1 base removed from V and 5 bases from J, the gap between germline ends came to 12 bases. This CDR3 contains 14 residues. CDR1 is SGHNT and CDR2 is YYREEE in the germline V gene (reference sequence). This CDR3 reads CASSLSGGEETQYF. The CDR3 nucleotides read TGTGCCAGCAGCTTGTCGGGTGGGGAGGAGACCCAGTACTTC. Filled out from reference TRBV5-4 and TRBJ2-5, the complete variable domain reads ETGVTQSPTHLIKTRGQQVTLRCSSQSGHNTVSWYQQALGQGPQFIFQYYREEENGRGNFPPRFSGLQFPNYSSELNVNALELDDSALYLCASSLSGGEETQYFGPGTRLLVL.